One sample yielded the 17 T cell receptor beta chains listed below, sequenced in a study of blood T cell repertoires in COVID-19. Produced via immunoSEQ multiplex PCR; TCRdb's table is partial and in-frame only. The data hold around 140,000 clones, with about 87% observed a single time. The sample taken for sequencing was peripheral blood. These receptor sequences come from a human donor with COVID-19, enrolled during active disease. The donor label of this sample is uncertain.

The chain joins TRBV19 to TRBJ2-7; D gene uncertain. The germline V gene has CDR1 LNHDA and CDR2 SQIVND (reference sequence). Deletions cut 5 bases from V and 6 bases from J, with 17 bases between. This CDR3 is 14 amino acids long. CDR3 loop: CASSARPLAGEQYF. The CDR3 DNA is TGTGCCAGTAGTGCTCGCCCCTTAGCCGGCGAGCAGTACTTC.

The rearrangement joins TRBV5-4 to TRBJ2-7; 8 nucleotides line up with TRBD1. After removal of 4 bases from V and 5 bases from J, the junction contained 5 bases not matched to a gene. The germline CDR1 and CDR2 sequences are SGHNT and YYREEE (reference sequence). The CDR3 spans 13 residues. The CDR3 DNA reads TGTGCCAGCAGCCGAAAGGGACAGGACGAGCAGTACTTC. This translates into CASSRKGQDEQYF.

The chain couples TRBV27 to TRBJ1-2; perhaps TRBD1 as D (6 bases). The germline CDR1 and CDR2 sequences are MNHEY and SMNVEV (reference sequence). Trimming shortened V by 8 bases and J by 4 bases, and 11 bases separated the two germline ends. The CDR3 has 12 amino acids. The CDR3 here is CASGQGTYGYTF. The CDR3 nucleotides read TGTGCCAGCGGCCAGGGGACCTATGGCTACACCTTC.

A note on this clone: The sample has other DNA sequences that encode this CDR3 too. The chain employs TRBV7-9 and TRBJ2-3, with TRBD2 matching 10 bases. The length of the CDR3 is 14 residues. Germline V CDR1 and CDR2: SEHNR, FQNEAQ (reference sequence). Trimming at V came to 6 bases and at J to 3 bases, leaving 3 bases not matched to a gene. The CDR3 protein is CASSPSGSTDTQYF. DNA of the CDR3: TGTGCCAGCAGTCCTAGCGGGAGTACAGATACGCAGTATTTT.

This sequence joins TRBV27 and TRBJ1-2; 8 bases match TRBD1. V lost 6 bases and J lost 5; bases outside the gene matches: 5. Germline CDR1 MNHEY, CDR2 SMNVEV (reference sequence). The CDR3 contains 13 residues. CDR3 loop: CASRQGQEYGYTF. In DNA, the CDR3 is TGTGCCAGCAGACAGGGACAGGAGTATGGCTACACCTTC.

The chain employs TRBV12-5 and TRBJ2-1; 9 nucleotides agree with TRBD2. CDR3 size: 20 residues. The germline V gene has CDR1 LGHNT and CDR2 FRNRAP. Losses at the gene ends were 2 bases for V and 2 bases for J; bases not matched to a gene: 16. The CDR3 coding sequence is TGTGCTAGTGGTTTGTTAAGACTAGCGGAGGGGGGTCGCCCCTACAATGAGCAGTTCTTC. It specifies CASGLLRLAEGGRPYNEQFF.

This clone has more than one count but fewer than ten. The CDR3 is CASSPNSGQGGYEQYF. CDR3 coding DNA: TGTGCCAGCTCACCGAATTCAGGACAGGGAGGCTACGAGCAGTACTTC. V is TRBV18 and J is TRBJ2-7; TRBD1 matches 8 bases. The CDR3 has 16 residues. The germline V gene encodes CDR1 KGHSH and CDR2 LQKENI. V dropped 3 bases and J dropped 3; count of bases not matched to a gene: 10.

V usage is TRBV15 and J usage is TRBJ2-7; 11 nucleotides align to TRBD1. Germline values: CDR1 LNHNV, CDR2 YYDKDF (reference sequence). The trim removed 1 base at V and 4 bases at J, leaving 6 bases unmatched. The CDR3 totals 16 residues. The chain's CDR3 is CATSRGGGTGGYEQYF. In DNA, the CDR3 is TGTGCCACCAGCAGAGGCGGCGGGACAGGGGGTTACGAGCAGTACTTC.

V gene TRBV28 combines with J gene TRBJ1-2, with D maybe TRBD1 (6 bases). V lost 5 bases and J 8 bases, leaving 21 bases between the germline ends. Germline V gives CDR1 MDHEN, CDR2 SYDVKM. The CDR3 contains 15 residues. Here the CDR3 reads CASSLSFGQTGGYTF. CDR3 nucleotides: TGTGCCAGCAGTCTCTCGTTTGGACAGACTGGAGGCTACACCTTC.

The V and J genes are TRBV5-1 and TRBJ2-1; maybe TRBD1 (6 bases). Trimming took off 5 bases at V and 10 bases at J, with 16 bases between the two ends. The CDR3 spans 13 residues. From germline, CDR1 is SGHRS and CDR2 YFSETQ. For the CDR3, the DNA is TGCGCCAGCAGGCAGCTTGGGGGCGGCGAGCAGTTCTTC. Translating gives CASRQLGGGEQFF.

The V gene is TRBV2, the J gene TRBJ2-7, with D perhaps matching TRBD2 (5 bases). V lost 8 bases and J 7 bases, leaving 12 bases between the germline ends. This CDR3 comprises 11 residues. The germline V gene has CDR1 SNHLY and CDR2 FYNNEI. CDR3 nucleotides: TGTGCCAGCCTAGCTGGTGGGGAGCAGTACTTC. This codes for CASLAGGEQYF.

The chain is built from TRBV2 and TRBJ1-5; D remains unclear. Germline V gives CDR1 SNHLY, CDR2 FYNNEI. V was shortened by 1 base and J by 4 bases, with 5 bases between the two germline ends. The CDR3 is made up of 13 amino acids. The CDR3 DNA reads TGTGCCAGCAGTGAAGAACAGAATCAGCCCCAGCATTTT. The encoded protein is CASSEEQNQPQHF.

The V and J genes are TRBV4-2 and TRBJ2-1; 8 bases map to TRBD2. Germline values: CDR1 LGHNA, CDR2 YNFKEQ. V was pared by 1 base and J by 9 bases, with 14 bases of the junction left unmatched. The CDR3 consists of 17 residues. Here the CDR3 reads CASSQVMAGGPASEQFF. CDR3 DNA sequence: TGTGCCAGCAGCCAAGTAATGGCGGGGGGACCCGCCAGTGAGCAGTTCTTC.

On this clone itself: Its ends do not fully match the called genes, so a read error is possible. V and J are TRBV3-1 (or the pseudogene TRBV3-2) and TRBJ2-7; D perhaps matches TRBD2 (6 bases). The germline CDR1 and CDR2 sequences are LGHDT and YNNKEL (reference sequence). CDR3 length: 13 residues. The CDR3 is CASSQGGSGRLGF. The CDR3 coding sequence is TGTGCCAGCAGCCAAGGAGGCAGCGGGCGACTTGGCTTC.

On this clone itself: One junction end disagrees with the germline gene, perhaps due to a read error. The CDR3 is CASSFGRGGYTYTQYF. The CDR3 coding sequence is TGTGCCAGCAGCTTCGGTCGGGGGGGATACACATATACGCAGTATTTT. The chain combines TRBV11-2 with TRBJ2-3; TRBD2 agrees at 8 bases. This CDR3 region has 16 residues. Germline lookup yields CDR1 SGHAT and CDR2 FQNNGV. The full variable domain, with the rest looked up from reference TRBV11-2 and TRBJ2-3, is EAGVAQSPRYKIIEKRQSVAFWCNPISGHATLYWYQQILGQGPKLLIQFQNNGVVDDSQLPKDRFSAERLKGVDSTLKIQPAKLEDSAVYLCASSFGRGGYTYTQYFGPGTRLTVL.

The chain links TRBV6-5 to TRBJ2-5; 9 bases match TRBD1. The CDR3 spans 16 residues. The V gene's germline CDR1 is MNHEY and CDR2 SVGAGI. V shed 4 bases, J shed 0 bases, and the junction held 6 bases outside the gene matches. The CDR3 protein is CASSLGQGQYQETQYF. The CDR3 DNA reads TGTGCCAGCAGTTTAGGACAGGGGCAATACCAAGAGACCCAGTACTTC.

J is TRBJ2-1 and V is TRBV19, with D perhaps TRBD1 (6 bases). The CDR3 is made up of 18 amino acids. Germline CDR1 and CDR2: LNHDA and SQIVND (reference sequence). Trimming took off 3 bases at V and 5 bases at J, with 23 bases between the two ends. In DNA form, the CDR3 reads TGTGCCAGTAGTATGGGGGCCCTCATTGGACCGACTGACAATGAGCAGTTCTTC. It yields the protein CASSMGALIGPTDNEQFF. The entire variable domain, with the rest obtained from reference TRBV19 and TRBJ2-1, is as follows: DGGITQSPKYLFRKEGQNVTLSCEQNLNHDAMYWYRQDPGQGLRLIYYSQIVNDFQKGDIAEGYSVSREKKESFPLTVTSAQKNPTAFYLCASSMGALIGPTDNEQFFGPGTRLTVL.